These 32 T cell receptor beta chains were all obtained from the same sample, sequenced in a study of CD8 T cells in ankylosing spondylitis. The study's findings and limits: Ankylosing spondylitis blood appeared to be characterized by a TCR beta motif of several highly homologous variants.

No antigen has been identified for these receptors. TCRdb analysed the 5' RACE reads with MiXCR anew, one entry per CDR3 protein. The data hold fewer than 500,000 distinct CDR3 sequences, with about 25% observed a single time. Sequencing was done on a sample of blood, either unsorted or a sorted T cell fraction (not recorded which). Source of these receptors: a male donor with ankylosing spondylitis.

The CDR3 bases are TGTGCCACCAGTGATGACTGGACAGATACGCAGTATTTT. Encoded protein: CATSDDWTDTQYF. The chain couples TRBV24-1 to TRBJ2-3; the D is unclear. The V end lost 3 bases, the J end lost 3 bases, and 6 bases lay between the germline ends. The CDR3 consists of 13 residues. In germline, CDR1 is KGHDR, CDR2 SFDVKD.

The chain couples TRBV20-1 to TRBJ2-1, with TRBD2 matching over 8 bases. Germline CDR1 DFQATT, CDR2 SNEGSKA (reference sequence). The CDR3 contains 13 residues. V shed 5 bases and J 5 bases; nucleotides not matched to a gene: 5. The CDR3 coding sequence is TGCAGTGCTGGGGGACTAGGAAACAATGAGCAGTTCTTC. It is translated as CSAGGLGNNEQFF.

This chain connects TRBV16 to TRBJ1-2, with TRBD1 matching over 7 bases. The ends lost 3 bases at V and 6 bases at J; junction bases unmatched: 7. The CDR3 length is 14 residues. Germline V lookup: CDR1 KGHSY, CDR2 FQNENV. The CDR3 region is CASSQTTTGDGYTF. In DNA form, the CDR3 reads TGTGCCAGCAGCCAGACGACTACAGGGGATGGCTACACCTTC.

The chain carries TRBV6-1 and TRBJ2-1, with 11 bases that match TRBD2. There are 16 residues in the CDR3. V lost 6 bases to trimming and J lost 8 bases; unmatched junction nucleotides: 12. From germline, CDR1 is MNHNS and CDR2 SASEGT. CDR3 amino acids: CASRDLSGRAEHEQFF. In nucleotides, the CDR3 is TGTGCCAGCAGGGACCTTAGCGGGAGGGCTGAGCATGAGCAGTTCTTC.

In its sample, this clonotype was seen a few times. The chain is built from TRBV7-2 and TRBJ2-1; 14 bases agree with TRBD2. The CDR3 sequence is 17 residues long. The V gene end was trimmed by 3 bases and the J gene end by 6 bases; junction bases not matched to a gene: 7. CDR1 SGHTA and CDR2 FQGNSA come from the germline V gene. CDR3 residues: CASSLGLAGAGGNEQFF. CDR3 DNA sequence: TGTGCCAGCAGCTTGGGACTAGCGGGAGCTGGGGGCAATGAGCAGTTCTTC. Complete variable domain (other parts from reference TRBV7-2 and TRBJ2-1): GAGVSQSPSNKVTEKGKDVELRCDPISGHTALYWYRQSLGQGLEFLIYFQGNSAPDKSGLPSDRFSAERTGGSVSTLTIQRTQQEDSAVYLCASSLGLAGAGGNEQFFGPGTRLTVL.

This clonotype was counted between two and nine times. The CDR3 is CSVEKGTDTQYF. CDR3 DNA sequence: TGCAGCGTTGAAAAGGGAACAGATACGCAGTATTTT. The chain has TRBV29-1 and TRBJ2-3; D remains ambiguous. CDR1 is SQVTM, CDR2 ANQGSEA, per germline. The CDR3 length is 12 residues. V lost 2 bases and J lost 3, with 6 bases in between.

J is TRBJ1-5 and V is TRBV25-1; D is unclear. V was clipped by 1 base and J by 3 bases, with 7 bases between them. This CDR3 is built from 14 residues. Germline assignment: CDR1 MGHDK and CDR2 SYGVNS. CDR3 sequence reads: CASSESVVNQPQHF. The CDR3 region has the DNA TGTGCCAGCAGTGAATCTGTGGTCAATCAGCCCCAGCATTTT.

This clonotype was observed at least ten times. V and J are TRBV15 and TRBJ2-7; D might be TRBD1 (6 bases). V was shortened by 0 bases and J by 2 bases, with 11 bases between the two germline ends. This CDR3 contains 15 residues. The germline V gene encodes CDR1 LNHNV and CDR2 YYDKDF (reference sequence). DNA for the CDR3: TGTGCCACCAGCAGAGATTACAGGGAACCCTACGAGCAGTACTTC. This gives the protein CATSRDYREPYEQYF. Combining the CDR3 with reference TRBV15 and TRBJ2-7 gives the whole variable domain DAMVIQNPRYQVTQFGKPVTLSCSQTLNHNVMYWYQQKSSQAPKLLFHYYDKDFNNEADTPDNFQSRRPNTSFCFLDIRSPGLGDTAMYLCATSRDYREPYEQYFGPGTRLTVT.

Only one count was recorded for this clonotype. V and J are TRBV18 and TRBJ2-7, with 11 bases fitting TRBD1. The CDR3 is 15 amino acids. V lost 2 bases to trimming and J lost 7 bases; unmatched junction nucleotides: 7. From germline, CDR1 is KGHSH and CDR2 LQKENI. CDR3 bases: TGTGCCAGCTCACCAATAGGACAGGGGGCTGGTGAGCAGTACTTC. Amino acids: CASSPIGQGAGEQYF.

There are a few counts of this clonotype. The rearrangement uses TRBV20-1 and TRBJ1-3; 7 nucleotides match TRBD1. CDR1 is DFQATT and CDR2 is SNEGSKA in the germline V gene (reference sequence). CDR3 size: 14 residues. The V gene end was trimmed by 6 bases and the J gene end by 3 bases; junction bases not matched to a gene: 8. The CDR3 nucleotides read TGCAGTGCCGGACAGGTGCTCGTTGGAAACACCATATATTTT. It is translated as CSAGQVLVGNTIYF.

The chain is built from TRBV3-1 and TRBJ2-3; TRBD2 matches at 8 bases. Germline trimming cut 4 bases from V and 2 bases from J; bases unmatched to any gene: 5. The CDR3 is 15 amino acids. CDR1 LGHDT and CDR2 YNNKEL come from the germline V gene (reference sequence). CDR3: CASSPQLAVTDTQYF. CDR3 bases: TGTGCCAGCAGCCCCCAACTAGCGGTCACAGATACGCAGTATTTT.

This clonotype was observed a few times. The V call is TRBV10-2, the J call TRBJ2-1; TRBD2 matches 10 bases. The CDR3 contains 16 residues. The J segment lost 9 bases and the V segment lost 6 bases, leaving 14 bases of the junction unmatched. Germline loops: CDR1 WSHSY, CDR2 SAAADI. CDR3 in amino acids: CASSHTLVAGGGEQFF. The CDR3 DNA reads as TGCGCCAGCAGCCACACTCTGGTAGCGGGAGGTGGTGAGCAGTTCTTC.

The J gene is TRBJ2-7, the V gene TRBV11-2; maybe TRBD1 (6 bases). Germline CDR1 is SGHAT and CDR2 is FQNNGV. V lost 3 bases to trimming and J lost 2 bases, with 8 bases between them. This CDR3 region has 13 residues. In nucleotides, the CDR3 is TGTGCCAGCAGCTTGGGACACCCCTACGAGCAGTACGTC. Translated, it gives CASSLGHPYEQYV.

The rearrangement uses TRBV24-1 and TRBJ2-2; D not resolved. V lost 0 bases and J lost 5, with 6 bases in between. This CDR3 has 14 residues. The germline V gene has CDR1 KGHDR and CDR2 SFDVKD. The CDR3 loop is CATSDLSDTGELFF. The CDR3 DNA reads TGTGCCACCAGTGATTTGTCGGATACCGGGGAGCTGTTTTTT.

As for this clonotype: The junction differs from germline at one of its ends, possibly a read error. CDR3 nucleotide sequence: TGTGCCAGCAGCTCGACAGGGGGCTATCAGCCCCAGCGTTTT. Amino acid sequence: CASSSTGGYQPQRF. The chain employs TRBV7-9 and TRBJ1-5, with 10 bases fitting TRBD1. CDR1 and CDR2 (germline): SEHNR, FQNEAQ (reference sequence). The CDR3 runs to 14 residues.

This clonotype showed up just a few times. The chain couples TRBV29-1 to TRBJ2-5; tentatively, D is TRBD2 (6 bases). Germline V gene data show CDR1 as SQVTM and CDR2 as ANQGSEA. CDR3 length equals 12 residues. Trimming shortened V by 4 bases and J by 2 bases, and 8 bases separated the two germline ends. CDR3 sequence: CSVGAGQETQYF. In DNA form, the CDR3 reads TGCAGCGTTGGTGCGGGACAAGAGACCCAGTACTTC.

The chain joins TRBV15 to TRBJ2-1, with 9 bases matching TRBD2. The CDR3 is 16 residues long. Germline V gives CDR1 LNHNV, CDR2 YYDKDF (reference sequence). V lost 1 base and J lost 6; bases outside the gene matches: 7. The CDR3 here is CATSRGRVAGVNEQFF. CDR3 nucleotides: TGTGCCACCAGCAGAGGAAGGGTAGCGGGAGTCAATGAGCAGTTCTTC.

This clonotype occurred a few times. The chain employs TRBV6-2 or TRBV6-3 and TRBJ1-5; D might be TRBD1 (5 bases). The length of the CDR3 is 15 residues. V lost 2 bases, J lost 0 bases, and 8 bases lay in between. Germline CDR1 reads MNHEY; CDR2 reads SVGEGT. The CDR3 region is CASSYGASSNQPQHF. The CDR3 region has the DNA TGTGCCAGCAGTTACGGGGCGAGTAGCAATCAGCCCCAGCATTTT.

V gene TRBV12-3 or TRBV12-4 combines with J gene TRBJ2-4, with TRBD2 matching over 8 bases. The CDR3 has 13 amino acids. V lost 7 bases and J lost 6; bases outside the gene matches: 5. The CDR3 DNA reads as TGTGCCAGCACCCGGGGGGGCGTAAACATTCAGTACTTC. It codes for CASTRGGVNIQYF.

This clonotype was detected only a few times. The chain couples TRBV24-1 to TRBJ1-2, with D possibly being TRBD1 (6 bases). The CDR3 sequence is 12 residues long. V lost 9 bases to trimming and J lost 2 bases, with 9 bases between them. Germline V CDR1 and CDR2: KGHDR, SFDVKD. For the CDR3, the DNA is TGTGCCACCCTAGACAGGAACTATGGCTACACCTTC. Its translation: CATLDRNYGYTF.

The J gene is TRBJ2-4, the V gene TRBV19; the D is unclear. This CDR3 comprises 16 residues. Between the trimmed V and J ends, which lost 6 bases and 0 bases, there was a span of 15 bases. Germline CDR1 is LNHDA and CDR2 is SQIVND (reference sequence). CDR3 sequence: CASRAPASEAKNIQYF. The DNA of the CDR3 is TGTGCCAGTAGGGCCCCCGCGTCCGAAGCCAAAAACATTCAGTACTTC.

The chain recombines TRBV5-1 with TRBJ1-6; D unresolved. The CDR3 covers 18 residues. CDR1 and CDR2 from the germline V gene are SGHRS and YFSETQ. Between the trimmed V and J ends, which lost 4 bases and 9 bases, there was a span of 26 bases. The CDR3 coding sequence is TGCGCCAGCAGCCCCGATGTCTATGATTTGATGGGTGGTTCACCCCTCCACTTT. It yields the protein CASSPDVYDLMGGSPLHF.

This clonotype was seen a handful of times. The genes are TRBV6-1 and TRBJ2-4; possibly TRBD1 for D (6 bases). Germline V gene data show CDR1 as MNHNS and CDR2 as SASEGT. The CDR3 is 14 amino acids. V gave up 7 bases and J gave up 6 bases, with 16 bases separating them. The CDR3 here is CASIPGAGANIQYF. In DNA, the CDR3 is TGTGCCAGCATCCCCGGGGCAGGGGCAAACATTCAGTACTTC.

The gene calls are TRBV10-3 and TRBJ2-3, with D perhaps assigned TRBD1 or TRBD2 (5 bases each). The germline gives CDR1 ENHRY, CDR2 SYGVKD. The CDR3 runs to 15 residues. The V end lost 2 bases, the J end lost 2 bases, and 11 bases lay between the germline ends. The CDR3 bases are TGTGCCATCAGTGAGGGGACCGAAGTCACAGATACGCAGTATTTT. Translation gives CAISEGTEVTDTQYF.

This clonotype was recorded at least ten times. The chain couples TRBV29-1 to TRBJ1-1; no clear D gene. The V and J ends lost 3 bases and 5 bases respectively, with 10 bases between them. CDR1 is SQVTM and CDR2 is ANQGSEA in the germline V gene. This CDR3 region has 12 residues. The CDR3 loop is CSVERVGTEAFF. CDR3 in DNA: TGCAGCGTTGAGAGGGTTGGAACTGAAGCTTTCTTT.

The V gene is TRBV20-1, the J gene TRBJ1-2; 10 bases are shared with TRBD1. Losses at the gene ends were 2 bases for V and 3 bases for J; bases not matched to a gene: 6. This CDR3 spans 15 amino acids. CDR1 is DFQATT and CDR2 is SNEGSKA in the germline V gene (reference sequence). The CDR3 reads CSARPRTGGHYGYTF. As DNA, the CDR3 is TGCAGTGCTAGACCCCGGACAGGGGGACACTATGGCTACACCTTC.

Written as DNA, the CDR3 is TGCAGTGCTGATGCAGGGGAAGAGACCCAGTACTTC. Its translation is CSADAGEETQYF. V gene TRBV20-1 combines with J gene TRBJ2-5; D might be TRBD1 (6 bases). Germline V lookup: CDR1 DFQATT, CDR2 SNEGSKA (reference sequence). Trimming pared 5 bases from V and 3 bases from J, leaving 10 bases between. The CDR3 is made up of 12 amino acids.

This clonotype showed up just a few times. The chain couples TRBV10-3 to TRBJ2-1; TRBD2 matches at 12 bases. The CDR3 spans 16 residues. The germline CDR1 and CDR2 sequences are ENHRY and SYGVKD. J was trimmed by 6 bases and V by 4 bases; bases with no gene match: 7. DNA of the CDR3: TGTGCCATCAGTGTTGGCAGGACTAGCGGGACCAATGAGCAGTTCTTC. Translated, it gives CAISVGRTSGTNEQFF.

The genes are TRBV6-1 and TRBJ2-5; TRBD1 aligns across 7 bases. The CDR3 consists of 13 residues. Germline loops: CDR1 MNHNS, CDR2 SASEGT. The ends lost 6 bases at V and 5 bases at J; junction bases unmatched: 6. CDR3 in amino acids: CASSIGQDETQYF. DNA for the CDR3: TGTGCCAGCAGCATTGGACAGGATGAGACCCAGTACTTC.

This clonotype was found a few times. V and J are TRBV15 and TRBJ2-5; 13 bases map to TRBD2. This CDR3 has 15 amino acids. Losses at the gene ends were 5 bases for V and 5 bases for J; bases not matched to a gene: 5. Per the germline V gene, CDR1 is LNHNV and CDR2 is YYDKDF (reference sequence). The CDR3 DNA is TGTGCCACCAGCGAACGGACTAGCGGGAGTGAGACCCAGTACTTC. Its translation: CATSERTSGSETQYF.

This clonotype was detected a few times. This chain joins TRBV9 and TRBJ2-1; TRBD1 agrees at 7 bases. V shed 4 bases, J shed 2 bases, and the junction held 6 bases outside the gene matches. The length of the CDR3 is 15 residues. Germline CDR1 reads SGDLS; CDR2 reads YYNGEE. CDR3 residues: CASSQTGVTYNEQFF. The CDR3 DNA sequence: TGTGCCAGCAGCCAAACAGGGGTGACCTACAATGAGCAGTTCTTC.

This clonotype was counted a few times. The chain recombines TRBV7-2 with TRBJ1-4, with no clear D. There are 13 residues in the CDR3. Between the trimmed V and J ends, which lost 2 bases and 4 bases, there was a span of 5 bases. Germline V lookup: CDR1 SGHTA, CDR2 FQGNSA. CDR3 residues: CASSLTFNEKLFF. The DNA of the CDR3 is TGTGCCAGCAGCTTAACCTTTAATGAAAAACTGTTTTTT.